The 6 T cell receptor beta chains below all came from one sample that was sequenced in a study of cytomegalovirus exposure and HLA in healthy donors. The PCR contained 60 Vbeta and 13 Jbeta primers. Method: immunoSEQ multiplex PCR; TCRdb's copy keeps in-frame clones and lacks some. The sample holds roughly 170,000 clones; approximately 75% are singletons and the top ten take approximately 1.5%. The sequencing sample was made of PBMCs. These receptors all stem from a girl aged 10 to 17 in good health and CMV-seronegative.

This clone appeared a few times. This rearrangement joins TRBV7-9 to TRBJ1-5; no firm D call. Germline V gene lookup returns CDR1 SEHNR and CDR2 FQNEAQ (reference sequence). The CDR3 has 14 amino acids. Trimming shortened V by 1 base and J by 5 bases, and 9 bases separated the two germline ends. CDR3 protein: CASSLGGFYQPQHF. The CDR3 DNA follows: TGTGCCAGCAGCTTAGGCGGGTTTTATCAGCCCCAGCATTTT.

The V gene is TRBV5-8, the J gene TRBJ2-5; 7 bases match TRBD2. Germline CDR1 and CDR2: SGHTS and YDEGEE. J lost 4 bases, V lost 2 bases, and 8 bases had no gene match. There are 15 residues in the CDR3. The CDR3 spells CASSFERGGGETQYF. In nucleotides, the CDR3 is TGTGCCAGCAGCTTTGAGCGGGGCGGAGGAGAGACCCAGTACTTC.

This chain links TRBV9 with TRBJ1-1; D might be TRBD1 (5 bases). The CDR3 length is 15 residues. V lost 3 bases to trimming and J lost 3 bases, with 15 bases between them. The germline V gene encodes CDR1 SGDLS and CDR2 YYNGEE. CDR3 DNA sequence: TGTGCCAGCAGCGGAACATCGTGGGGCGACACTGAAGCTTTCTTT. This translates into CASSGTSWGDTEAFF.

This clone was picked up a small number of times. V and J are TRBV30 and TRBJ2-7; no definite D call. Trimming pared 1 base from V and 4 bases from J, leaving 5 bases between. Germline-derived CDR1 and CDR2 are GTSNPN and SVGIG (reference sequence). The CDR3 totals 11 residues. The CDR3 loop is CAWSDSYEQYF. As DNA, the CDR3 is TGTGCCTGGAGTGACTCATACGAGCAGTACTTC. The variable domain in full, with the rest retrieved from reference TRBV30 and TRBJ2-7, is SQTIHQWPATLVQPVGSPLSLECTVEGTSNPNLYWYRQAAGRGLQLLFYSVGIGQISSEVPQNLSASRPQDRQFILSSKKLLLSDSGFYLCAWSDSYEQYFGPGTRLTVT.

The rearrangement joins TRBV6-5 to TRBJ1-2, with a weak D call TRBD1 (5 bases). Germline CDR1 reads MNHEY; CDR2 reads SVGAGI. This CDR3 contains 15 residues. V lost 6 bases and J lost 2, with 16 bases in between. The CDR3 DNA sequence: TGTGCCAGCAGCCCAGTCCGGGGGGGGAACTATGGCTACACCTTC. It specifies CASSPVRGGNYGYTF.

The V call is TRBV6-5, the J call TRBJ2-1, with 8 bases aligning to TRBD2. V gave up 6 bases and J gave up 4 bases; unmatched junction bases: 8. From germline, CDR1 is MNHEY and CDR2 SVGAGI. The CDR3 has 15 residues. CDR3 protein: CASRVGGASYNEQFF. In DNA form, the CDR3 reads TGTGCCAGCAGGGTCGGGGGGGCATCGTACAATGAGCAGTTCTTC.